Below, 17 T cell receptor beta chains from the same sample are listed, as sequenced in a study of blood T cell repertoires in COVID-19. Repertoires were generated with immunoSEQ multiplex PCR, while TCRdb's copy carries only in-frame clones and drops some. This sample has about 200,000 clones, with 92% found just once. Material for sequencing was peripheral blood. These receptors came from a man aged 60-69 years with COVID-19, enrolled during active disease.

The gene calls are TRBV11-2 and TRBJ2-1; TRBD2 might be the D (6 bases). V lost 4 bases and J lost 7, with 14 bases in between. The germline V gene encodes CDR1 SGHAT and CDR2 FQNNGV. The CDR3 extends over 14 amino acids. The CDR3 sequence is CASSSGEQRNEQFF. DNA for the CDR3: TGTGCCAGCAGCTCGGGGGAGCAGAGGAATGAGCAGTTCTTC.

V and J are TRBV5-1 and TRBJ1-2, with 11 bases that match TRBD1. J was trimmed by 4 bases and V by 0 bases; bases with no gene match: 11. Germline CDR1 SGHRS, CDR2 YFSETQ. The CDR3 runs to 18 residues. DNA of the CDR3: TGCGCCAGCAGCTTGGCCGTGGACAGGGGGCCCATAGGCTATGGCTACACCTTC. Its protein is CASSLAVDRGPIGYGYTF.

The V call is TRBV14, the J call TRBJ1-1; D gene unclear. The CDR3 extends over 17 amino acids. Germline V gene lookup returns CDR1 SGHDN and CDR2 FVKESK. V lost 0 bases and J 4 bases, leaving 18 bases between the germline ends. CDR3 in amino acids: CASSQDWAWGVGTEAFF. The CDR3 nucleotides read TGTGCCAGCAGCCAAGATTGGGCGTGGGGAGTGGGCACTGAAGCTTTCTTT.

J is TRBJ1-2 and V is TRBV28, with TRBD1 matching 7 bases. The germline V gene has CDR1 MDHEN and CDR2 SYDVKM. After removal of 6 bases from V and 8 bases from J, the junction contained 9 bases not matched to a gene. The CDR3 is 13 residues long. The DNA for the CDR3 is TGTGCCAGCAGAGAGGGACAGATGTGGGGCTACACCTTC. Its protein is CASREGQMWGYTF.

The V gene is TRBV5-4, the J gene TRBJ2-2; a weak D match, TRBD2 (6 bases). The germline V gene encodes CDR1 SGHNT and CDR2 YYREEE (reference sequence). The germline V and J ends were trimmed by 5 bases and 4 bases, with 18 bases remaining between them. This CDR3 has 16 residues. CDR3 in amino acids: CASRFEAFGSTGELFF. Here the CDR3 DNA reads TGTGCCAGCAGGTTCGAAGCGTTCGGGAGCACCGGGGAGCTGTTTTTT.

The chain carries TRBV9 and TRBJ2-1; 10 nucleotides agree with TRBD2. There are 14 residues in the CDR3. Germline values: CDR1 SGDLS, CDR2 YYNGEE. Trimming at V came to 1 base and at J to 8 bases, leaving 3 bases not matched to a gene. The CDR3 spells CASSVFGTSDEQFF. The CDR3 DNA reads as TGTGCCAGCAGCGTATTTGGGACTAGCGATGAGCAGTTCTTC.

The V call is TRBV19, the J call TRBJ1-6, with 7 bases identical to TRBD1. Germline V gene lookup returns CDR1 LNHDA and CDR2 SQIVND (reference sequence). The CDR3 runs to 14 residues. The ends lost 3 bases at V and 7 bases at J; junction bases unmatched: 3. The CDR3 DNA reads TGTGCCAGTAGTATTACAGGGGCGAATTCACCCCTCCACTTT. Residues: CASSITGANSPLHF.

J is TRBJ1-1 and V is TRBV7-9; D remains ambiguous. Trimming removed 5 bases at V and 2 bases at J, with 24 bases between. CDR1 is SEHNR, CDR2 FQNEAQ, per germline (reference sequence). The CDR3 consists of 18 residues. CDR3: CASSAFPAVGGGNTEAFF. The CDR3 DNA sequence: TGTGCCAGCAGCGCCTTCCCCGCGGTCGGTGGCGGTAACACTGAAGCTTTCTTT.

The V gene is TRBV18, the J gene TRBJ2-7; the match to TRBD1 covers 9 bases. Per germline, CDR1 KGHSH and CDR2 LQKENI. V lost 3 bases and J lost 3; bases outside the gene matches: 3. The CDR3 runs to 14 residues. CDR3 sequence (DNA): TGTGCCAGCTCACCCCGGGACAGGGTCTACGAGCAGTACTTC. Residues: CASSPRDRVYEQYF.

This clone appeared a single time. This rearrangement joins TRBV5-1 to TRBJ1-1; 9 bases line up with TRBD1. V gave up 4 bases and J gave up 1 base; unmatched junction bases: 5. The CDR3 consists of 15 residues. Germline CDR1 is SGHRS and CDR2 is YFSETQ. CDR3 in amino acids: CASSPTTGGNTEAFF. As DNA, the CDR3 is TGCGCCAGCAGCCCAACGACAGGGGGGAACACTGAAGCTTTCTTT. The variable domain in full, completed from reference TRBV5-1 and TRBJ1-1, reads KAGVTQTPRYLIKTRGQQVTLSCSPISGHRSVSWYQQTPGQGLQFLFEYFSETQRNKGNFPGRFSGRQFSNSRSEMNVSTLELGDSALYLCASSPTTGGNTEAFFGQGTRLTVV.

The rearrangement uses TRBV27 and TRBJ1-2, with D uncertain. V was cut by 5 bases and J by 3 bases, with 10 bases left in between. CDR3 length: 13 residues. Germline CDR1 and CDR2: MNHEY and SMNVEV (reference sequence). CDR3 DNA sequence: TGTGCCAGCAGTGACAACCGCCACTATGGCTACACCTTC. It encodes CASSDNRHYGYTF.

The rearrangement uses TRBV14 and TRBJ2-1, with 10 nucleotides matching TRBD2. The CDR3 runs to 17 residues. V was clipped by 2 bases and J by 8 bases; unmatched bases: 12. Germline CDR1 is SGHDN and CDR2 is FVKESK. The CDR3 loop reads CASSQRGLAGAGDEQFF. The CDR3 region has the DNA TGTGCCAGCAGCCAAAGAGGGCTAGCGGGGGCCGGGGATGAGCAGTTCTTC.

The rearrangement uses TRBV11-2 and TRBJ1-3, with D unclear. Germline values: CDR1 SGHAT, CDR2 FQNNGV. The CDR3 runs to 14 residues. The germline V and J ends were trimmed by 0 bases and 4 bases, with 7 bases remaining between them. In DNA form, the CDR3 reads TGTGCCAGCAGCTTAGAGAGGGCGGGAAACACCATATATTTT. Translated: CASSLERAGNTIYF.

The chain uses TRBV7-9 and TRBJ2-3, with D tentatively TRBD2 (6 bases). The CDR3 has 17 amino acids. Germline V lookup: CDR1 SEHNR, CDR2 FQNEAQ (reference sequence). V was trimmed by 10 bases and J by 0 bases, leaving 23 bases between them. The CDR3 sequence is CATPGGASSLSTDTQYF. In DNA form, the CDR3 reads TGTGCCACTCCCGGCGGGGCCAGCTCCCTTAGCACAGATACGCAGTATTTT.

The chain uses TRBV7-3 and TRBJ1-4; 7 positions agree with TRBD1. V dropped 5 bases and J dropped 3; count of bases not matched to a gene: 6. The CDR3 spans 15 residues. Per germline, CDR1 SGHTA and CDR2 FQGTGA. In DNA form, the CDR3 reads TGTGCCAGCAGCCTCCGGGGGACAGCTAATGAAAAACTGTTTTTT. Protein sequence: CASSLRGTANEKLFF.

The chain is built from TRBV6-5 and TRBJ1-6; D uncertain. With 0 bases removed from V and 9 bases from J, the gap between germline ends came to 9 bases. The CDR3 contains 14 residues. Germline V CDR1 and CDR2: MNHEY, SVGAGI. The CDR3 loop is CASSYSILGSPLHF. In nucleotides, the CDR3 is TGTGCCAGCAGTTACTCAATTCTCGGTTCACCCCTCCACTTT.

The chain carries TRBV12-3 or TRBV12-4 and TRBJ1-2; the D gene is possibly TRBD1 (5 bases). The CDR3 is made up of 10 amino acids. Trimming stripped 10 bases from V and 4 bases from J, with 7 bases between. CDR3 amino acids: CATGGYGYTF. CDR3 DNA: TGTGCCACCGGGGGCTATGGCTACACCTTC.